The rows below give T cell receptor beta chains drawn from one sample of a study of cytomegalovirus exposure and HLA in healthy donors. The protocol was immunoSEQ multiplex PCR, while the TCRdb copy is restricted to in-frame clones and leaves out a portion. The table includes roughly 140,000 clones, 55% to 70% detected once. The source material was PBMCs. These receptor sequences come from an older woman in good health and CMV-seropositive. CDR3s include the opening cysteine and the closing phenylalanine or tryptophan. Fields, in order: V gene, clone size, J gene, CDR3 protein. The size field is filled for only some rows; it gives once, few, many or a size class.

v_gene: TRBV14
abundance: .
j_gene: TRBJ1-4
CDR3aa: CASSKTAAANEKLFF

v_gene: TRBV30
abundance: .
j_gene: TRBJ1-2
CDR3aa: CAWLRRAGQANYGYTF

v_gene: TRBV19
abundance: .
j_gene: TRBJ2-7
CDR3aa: CASSSDRESYEQYF

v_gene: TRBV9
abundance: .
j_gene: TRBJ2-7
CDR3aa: CASSVGTSSTYEQYF

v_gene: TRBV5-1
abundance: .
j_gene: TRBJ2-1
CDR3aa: CASSLGGRLAGLNEQFF

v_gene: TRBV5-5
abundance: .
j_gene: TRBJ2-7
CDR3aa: CASSLWSSFYEQYF

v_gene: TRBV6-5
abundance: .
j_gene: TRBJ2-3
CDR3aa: CASSYQPAGTTDTQYF

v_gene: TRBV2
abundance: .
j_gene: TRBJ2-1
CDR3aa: CASMSTGEKIEQFF

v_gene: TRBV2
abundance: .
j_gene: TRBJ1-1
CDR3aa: CASSESLRQTTEAFF

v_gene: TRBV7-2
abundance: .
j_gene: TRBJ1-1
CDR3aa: CASSLTGGTEAFF

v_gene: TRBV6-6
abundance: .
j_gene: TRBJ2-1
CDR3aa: CASSLNNEQFF

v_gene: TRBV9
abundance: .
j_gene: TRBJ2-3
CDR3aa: CASSAPGGRDTQYF

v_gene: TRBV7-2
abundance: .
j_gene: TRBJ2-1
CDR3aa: CASTVQRNEQFF

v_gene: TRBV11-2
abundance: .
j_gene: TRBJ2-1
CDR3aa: CASSYSSAGGQRDEQFF

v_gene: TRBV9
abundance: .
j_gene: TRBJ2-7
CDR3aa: CASSVAPQDRGHEQYF

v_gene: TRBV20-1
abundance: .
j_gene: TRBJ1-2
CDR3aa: CSAIEGGYTF

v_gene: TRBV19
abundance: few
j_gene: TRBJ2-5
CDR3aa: CASREGGETQYF

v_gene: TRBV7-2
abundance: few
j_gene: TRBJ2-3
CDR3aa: CASSQQYTDTQYF

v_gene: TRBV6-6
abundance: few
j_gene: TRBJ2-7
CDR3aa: CASSPAGDSYEQYF

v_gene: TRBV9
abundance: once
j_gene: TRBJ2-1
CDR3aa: CASSVGGTTLFEQFF

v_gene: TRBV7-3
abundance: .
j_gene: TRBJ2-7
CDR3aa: CASLETSGSSPDYEQYF

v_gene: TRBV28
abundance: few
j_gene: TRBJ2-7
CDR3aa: CASGEISGAYEQYF